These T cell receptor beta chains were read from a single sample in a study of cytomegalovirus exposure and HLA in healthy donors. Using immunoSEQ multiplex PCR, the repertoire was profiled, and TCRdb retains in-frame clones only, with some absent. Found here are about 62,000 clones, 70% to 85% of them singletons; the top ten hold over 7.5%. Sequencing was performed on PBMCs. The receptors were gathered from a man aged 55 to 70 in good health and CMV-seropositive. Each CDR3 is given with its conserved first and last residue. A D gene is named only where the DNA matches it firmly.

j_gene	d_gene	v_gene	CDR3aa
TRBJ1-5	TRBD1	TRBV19	CASRDRVNQPQHF
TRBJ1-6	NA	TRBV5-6	CASSLPGPSPLHF
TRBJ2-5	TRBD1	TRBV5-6	CASSWDRETQYF
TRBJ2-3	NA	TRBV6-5	CASSYGSRADTQYF
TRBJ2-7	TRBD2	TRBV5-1	CASSLGGTSGNYEQYF
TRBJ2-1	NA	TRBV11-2	CASSLERGEQFF
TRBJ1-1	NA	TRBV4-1	CASSQSLVNTEAFF
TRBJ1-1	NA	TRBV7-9	CASSFNSQVTEAFF
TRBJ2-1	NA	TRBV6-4	CASNDQGGQSKQFF
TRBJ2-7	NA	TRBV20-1	CSAESPYEQYF
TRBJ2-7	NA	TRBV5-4	CASSGELNAYEQYF
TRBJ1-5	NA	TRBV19	CASSMKGVQPQHF
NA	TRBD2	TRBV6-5	CASRRTSAPYEQYF
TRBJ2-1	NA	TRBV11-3	CASSTPPRGEYNEQFF
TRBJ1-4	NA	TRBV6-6	CASSYDGLGREKLFF
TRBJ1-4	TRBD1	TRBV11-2	CASSSRDSPFAELFF
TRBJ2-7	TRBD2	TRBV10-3	CATGLAGEDYEQYF
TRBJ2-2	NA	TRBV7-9	CASSSQVVTGELFF
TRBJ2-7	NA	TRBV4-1	CASSQDTGRYEQYF
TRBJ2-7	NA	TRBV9	CASSHLLGTGVKEQYF
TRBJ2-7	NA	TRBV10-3	CAISDTGTGGYEQYF
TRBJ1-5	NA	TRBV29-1	CSVEDLIDSRNQPQHF
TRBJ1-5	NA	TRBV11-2	CASSLDLGTNQPQHF
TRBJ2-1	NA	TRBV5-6	CASSLGLYNEQFF
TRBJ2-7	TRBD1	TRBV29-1	CSVQQGVYEQYF
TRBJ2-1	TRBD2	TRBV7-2	CASRFSGGTYNEQFF
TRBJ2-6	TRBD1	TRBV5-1	CASSLQGSGANVLTF
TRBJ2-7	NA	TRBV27	CASSLELAGRNYEQYF
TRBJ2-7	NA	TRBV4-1	CASSPNTYEQYF
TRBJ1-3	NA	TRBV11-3	CASSLDLGNTIYF
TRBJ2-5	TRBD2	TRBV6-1	CASSDTGTTVETQYF
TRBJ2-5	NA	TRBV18	CASSPRDNQETQYF
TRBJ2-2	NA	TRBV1	CTSSQDRDTGELFF
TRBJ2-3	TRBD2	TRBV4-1	CASSHVLKRGDTDTQYF
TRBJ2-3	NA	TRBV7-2	CASSLVGATKTDTQYF
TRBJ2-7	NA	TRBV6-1	CASSSTPLYEQYF
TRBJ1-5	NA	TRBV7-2	CASSYFGRDQPQHF